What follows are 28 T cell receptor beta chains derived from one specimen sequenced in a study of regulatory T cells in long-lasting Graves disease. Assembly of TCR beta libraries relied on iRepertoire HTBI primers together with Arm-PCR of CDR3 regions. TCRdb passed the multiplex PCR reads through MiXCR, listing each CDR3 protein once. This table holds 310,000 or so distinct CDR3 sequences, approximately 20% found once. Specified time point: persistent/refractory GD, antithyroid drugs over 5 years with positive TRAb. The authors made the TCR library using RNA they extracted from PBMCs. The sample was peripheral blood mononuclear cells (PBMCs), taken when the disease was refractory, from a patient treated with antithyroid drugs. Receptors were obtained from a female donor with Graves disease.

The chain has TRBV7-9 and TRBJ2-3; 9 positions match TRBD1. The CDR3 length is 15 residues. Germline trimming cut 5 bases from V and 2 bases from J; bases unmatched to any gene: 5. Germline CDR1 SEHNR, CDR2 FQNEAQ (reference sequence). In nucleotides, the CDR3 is TGTGCCAGCAGCCGTTGGGACAGGGACACAGATACGCAGTATTTT. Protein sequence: CASSRWDRDTDTQYF.

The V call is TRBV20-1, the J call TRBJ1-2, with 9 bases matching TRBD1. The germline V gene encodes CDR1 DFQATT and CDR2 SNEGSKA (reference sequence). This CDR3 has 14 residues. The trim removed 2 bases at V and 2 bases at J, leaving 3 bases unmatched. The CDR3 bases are TGCAGTGCTAGACGGACAGGGGAAAACTATGGCTACACCTTC. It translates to CSARRTGENYGYTF.

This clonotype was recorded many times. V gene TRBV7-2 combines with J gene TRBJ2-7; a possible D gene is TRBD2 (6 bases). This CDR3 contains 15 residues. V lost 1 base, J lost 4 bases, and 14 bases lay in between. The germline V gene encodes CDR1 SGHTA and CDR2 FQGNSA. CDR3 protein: CASSLGGGKGYEQYF. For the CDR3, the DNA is TGTGCCAGCAGCTTAGGGGGCGGGAAGGGTTACGAGCAGTACTTC.

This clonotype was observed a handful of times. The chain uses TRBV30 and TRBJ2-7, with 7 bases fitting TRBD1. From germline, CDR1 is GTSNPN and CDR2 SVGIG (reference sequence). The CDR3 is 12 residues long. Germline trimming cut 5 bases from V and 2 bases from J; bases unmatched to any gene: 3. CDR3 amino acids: CAWGQATYEQYF. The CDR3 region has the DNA TGTGCCTGGGGACAGGCGACCTACGAGCAGTACTTC.

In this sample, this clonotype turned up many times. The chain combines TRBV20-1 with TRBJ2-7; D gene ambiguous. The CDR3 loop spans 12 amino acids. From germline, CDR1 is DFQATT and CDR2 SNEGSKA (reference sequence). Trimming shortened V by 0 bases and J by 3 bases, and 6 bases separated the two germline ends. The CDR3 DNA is TGCAGTGCTAGAGAAGCATTCTACGAGCAGTACTTC. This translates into CSAREAFYEQYF.

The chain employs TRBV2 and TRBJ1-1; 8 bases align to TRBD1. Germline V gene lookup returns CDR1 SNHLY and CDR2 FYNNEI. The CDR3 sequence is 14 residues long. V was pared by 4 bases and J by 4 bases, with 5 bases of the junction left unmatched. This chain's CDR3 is CASSVDRGSTEAFF. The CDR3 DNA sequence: TGTGCCAGCAGTGTAGACAGGGGATCCACTGAAGCTTTCTTT.

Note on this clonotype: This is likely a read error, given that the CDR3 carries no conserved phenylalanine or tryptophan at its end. CDR3 loop: CASSRQGDEQYL. As DNA, the CDR3 is TGTGCCAGCAGCCGCCAGGGAGACGAGCAGTACCTC. The chain couples TRBV7-9 to TRBJ2-7, with D perhaps given as TRBD1 or TRBD2 (5 bases each). Germline V gene sequence: CDR1 SEHNR, CDR2 FQNEAQ (reference sequence). The CDR3 covers 12 residues. Between the trimmed V and J ends, which lost 5 bases and 5 bases, there was a span of 10 bases.

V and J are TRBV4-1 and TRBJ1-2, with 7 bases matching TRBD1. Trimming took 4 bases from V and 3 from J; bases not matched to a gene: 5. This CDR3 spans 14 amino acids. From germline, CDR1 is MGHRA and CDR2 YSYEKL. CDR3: CASSLDREYYGYTF. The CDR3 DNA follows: TGCGCCAGCAGCCTTGACAGGGAATACTATGGCTACACCTTC.

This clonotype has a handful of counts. CDR3 protein: CASSDAGGEETQYF. CDR3 coding DNA: TGTGCCAGCAGTGATGCAGGGGGCGAGGAGACCCAGTACTTC. V is TRBV25-1 and J is TRBJ2-5, with 8 bases matching TRBD1. In germline, CDR1 is MGHDK, CDR2 SYGVNS. CDR3 length: 14 residues. Losses at the gene ends were 3 bases for V and 5 bases for J; bases not matched to a gene: 5.

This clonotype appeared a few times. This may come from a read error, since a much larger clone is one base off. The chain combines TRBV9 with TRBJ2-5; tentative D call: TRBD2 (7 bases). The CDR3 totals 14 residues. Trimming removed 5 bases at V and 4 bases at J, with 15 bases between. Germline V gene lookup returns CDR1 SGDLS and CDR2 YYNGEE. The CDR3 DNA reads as TGTGCCAGCAGTCCTAGGGGGGGGATAGAGACCCAGTACTTC. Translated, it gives CASSPRGGIETQYF.

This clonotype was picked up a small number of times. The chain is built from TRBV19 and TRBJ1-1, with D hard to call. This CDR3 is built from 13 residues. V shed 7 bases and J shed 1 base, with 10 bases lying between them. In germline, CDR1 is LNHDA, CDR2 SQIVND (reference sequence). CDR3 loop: CASKDRPNTEAFF. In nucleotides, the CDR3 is TGTGCCAGTAAGGATCGGCCGAACACTGAAGCTTTCTTT.

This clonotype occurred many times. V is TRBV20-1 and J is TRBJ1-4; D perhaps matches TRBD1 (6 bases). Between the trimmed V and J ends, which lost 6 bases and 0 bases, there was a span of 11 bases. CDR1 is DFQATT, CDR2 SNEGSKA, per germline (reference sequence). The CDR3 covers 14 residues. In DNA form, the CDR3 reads TGCAGTGCCGGCAGGGGTCCAACTAATGAAAAACTGTTTTTT. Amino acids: CSAGRGPTNEKLFF.

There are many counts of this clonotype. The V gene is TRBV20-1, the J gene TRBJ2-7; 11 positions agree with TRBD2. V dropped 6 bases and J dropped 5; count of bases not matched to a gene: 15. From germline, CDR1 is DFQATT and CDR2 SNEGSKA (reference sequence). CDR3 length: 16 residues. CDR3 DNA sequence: TGCAGTGCCGCCGCGCAGGCTAGCGGGAGGACGAACGAGCAGTACTTC. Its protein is CSAAAQASGRTNEQYF.

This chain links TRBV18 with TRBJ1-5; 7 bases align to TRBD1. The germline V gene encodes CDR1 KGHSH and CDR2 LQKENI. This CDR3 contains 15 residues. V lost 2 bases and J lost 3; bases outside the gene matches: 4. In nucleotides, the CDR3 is TGTGCCAGCTCACCAACAGGGGCGGACAATCAGCCCCAGCATTTT. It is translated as CASSPTGADNQPQHF.

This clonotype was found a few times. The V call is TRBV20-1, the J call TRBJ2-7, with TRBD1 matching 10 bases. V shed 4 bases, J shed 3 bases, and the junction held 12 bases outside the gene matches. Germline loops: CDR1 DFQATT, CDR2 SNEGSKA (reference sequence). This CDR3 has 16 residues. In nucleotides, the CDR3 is TGCAGTGCTATGGGACACGGACAGGGGGTGGACTACGAGCAGTACTTC. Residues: CSAMGHGQGVDYEQYF.

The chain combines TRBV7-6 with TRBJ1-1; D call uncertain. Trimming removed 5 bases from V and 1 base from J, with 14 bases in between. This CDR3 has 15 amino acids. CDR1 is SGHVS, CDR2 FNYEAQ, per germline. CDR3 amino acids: CASSPFPAQNTEAFF. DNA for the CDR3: TGTGCCAGCAGCCCCTTCCCCGCACAGAACACTGAAGCTTTCTTT.

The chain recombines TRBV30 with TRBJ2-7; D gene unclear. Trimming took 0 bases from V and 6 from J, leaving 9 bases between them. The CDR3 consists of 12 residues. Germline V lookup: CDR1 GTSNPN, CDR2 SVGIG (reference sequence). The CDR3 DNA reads TGTGCCTGGAGTGTTTCTTCGATCGAGCAGTACTTC. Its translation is CAWSVSSIEQYF.

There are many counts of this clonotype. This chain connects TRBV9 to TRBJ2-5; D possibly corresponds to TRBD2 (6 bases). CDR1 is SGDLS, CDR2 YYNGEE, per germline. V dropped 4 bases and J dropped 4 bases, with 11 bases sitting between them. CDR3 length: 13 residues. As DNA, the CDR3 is TGTGCCAGCAGCTTGCCCGGGAGAGAGACCCAGTACTTC. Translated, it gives CASSLPGRETQYF. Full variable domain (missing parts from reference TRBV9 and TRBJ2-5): DSGVTQTPKHLITATGQRVTLRCSPRSGDLSVYWYQQSLDQGLQFLIQYYNGEERAKGNILERFSAQQFPDLHSELNLSSLELGDSALYFCASSLPGRETQYFGPGTRLLVL.

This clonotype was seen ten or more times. Here the CDR3 reads CAGLSGDGTGELFF. The CDR3, as DNA: TGTGCCGGACTTAGCGGGGATGGCACCGGGGAGCTGTTTTTT. The genes are TRBV28 and TRBJ2-2; TRBD2 aligns across 8 bases. With V trimmed by 11 bases and J by 4 bases, 9 bases remained unmatched. The CDR3 contains 14 residues. Per the germline V gene, CDR1 is MDHEN and CDR2 is SYDVKM.

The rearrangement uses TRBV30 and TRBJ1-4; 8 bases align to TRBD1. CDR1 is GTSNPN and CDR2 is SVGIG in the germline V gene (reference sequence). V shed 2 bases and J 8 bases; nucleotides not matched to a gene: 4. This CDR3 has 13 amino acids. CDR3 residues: CAWSSRGREKLFF. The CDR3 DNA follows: TGTGCCTGGAGTTCCAGGGGGCGAGAAAAACTGTTTTTT.

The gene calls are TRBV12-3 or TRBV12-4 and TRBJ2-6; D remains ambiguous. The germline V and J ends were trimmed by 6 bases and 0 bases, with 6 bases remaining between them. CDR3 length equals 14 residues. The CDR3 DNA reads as TGTGCCAGCAGGTGGAACTCTGGGGCCAACGTCCTGACTTTC. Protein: CASRWNSGANVLTF.

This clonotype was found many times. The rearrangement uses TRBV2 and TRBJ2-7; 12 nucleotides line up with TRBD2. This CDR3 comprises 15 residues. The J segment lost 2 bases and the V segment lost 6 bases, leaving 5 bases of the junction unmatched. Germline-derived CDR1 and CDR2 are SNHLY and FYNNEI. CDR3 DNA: TGTGCCAGCAGACAACTAGCGGGAGGTGCCTACGAGCAGTACTTC. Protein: CASRQLAGGAYEQYF.

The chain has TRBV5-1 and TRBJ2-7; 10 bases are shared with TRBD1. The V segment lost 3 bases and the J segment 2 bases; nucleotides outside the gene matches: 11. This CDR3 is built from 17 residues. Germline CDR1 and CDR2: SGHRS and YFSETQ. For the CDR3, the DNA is TGCGCCAGCAGCTATAGAACGGCGACAGGGGGCACCTACGAGCAGTACTTC. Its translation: CASSYRTATGGTYEQYF.

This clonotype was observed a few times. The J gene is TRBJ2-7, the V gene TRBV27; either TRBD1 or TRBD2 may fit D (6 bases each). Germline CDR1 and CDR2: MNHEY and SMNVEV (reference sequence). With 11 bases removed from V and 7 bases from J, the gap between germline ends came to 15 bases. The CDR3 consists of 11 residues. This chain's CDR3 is CAVGRGREQYF. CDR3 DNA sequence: TGTGCCGTCGGCCGGGGGCGAGAGCAGTACTTC.

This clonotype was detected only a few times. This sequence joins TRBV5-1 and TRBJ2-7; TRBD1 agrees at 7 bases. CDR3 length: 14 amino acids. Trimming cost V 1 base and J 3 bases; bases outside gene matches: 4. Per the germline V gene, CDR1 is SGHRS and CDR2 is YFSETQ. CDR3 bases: TGCGCCAGCAGCTTGAACAGGGGCTTCTACGAGCAGTACTTC. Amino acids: CASSLNRGFYEQYF. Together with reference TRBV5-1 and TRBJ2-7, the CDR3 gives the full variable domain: KAGVTQTPRYLIKTRGQQVTLSCSPISGHRSVSWYQQTPGQGLQFLFEYFSETQRNKGNFPGRFSGRQFSNSRSEMNVSTLELGDSALYLCASSLNRGFYEQYFGPGTRLTVT.

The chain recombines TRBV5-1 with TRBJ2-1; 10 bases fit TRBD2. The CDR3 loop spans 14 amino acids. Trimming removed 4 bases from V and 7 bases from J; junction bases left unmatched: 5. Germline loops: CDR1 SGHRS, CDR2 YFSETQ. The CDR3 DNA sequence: TGCGCCAGCAGCCTCGCTAGCGGGAGTAATGAGCAGTTCTTC. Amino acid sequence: CASSLASGSNEQFF.

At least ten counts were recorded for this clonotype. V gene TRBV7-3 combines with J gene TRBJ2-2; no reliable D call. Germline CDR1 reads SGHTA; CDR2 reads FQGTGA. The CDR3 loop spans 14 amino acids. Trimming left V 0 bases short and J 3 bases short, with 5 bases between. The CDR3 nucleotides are TGTGCCAGCAGCTTAACGGGGTACACCGGGGAGCTGTTTTTT. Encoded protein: CASSLTGYTGELFF.

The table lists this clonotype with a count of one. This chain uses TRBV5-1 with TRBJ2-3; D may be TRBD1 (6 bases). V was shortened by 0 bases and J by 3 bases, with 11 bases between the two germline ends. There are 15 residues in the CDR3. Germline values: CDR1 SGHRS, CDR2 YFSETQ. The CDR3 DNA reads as TGCGCCAGCAGCTTGGCCGGCCAGGGGACAGATACGCAGTATTTT. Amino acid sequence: CASSLAGQGTDTQYF.